This TCR beta chain came from a study of human T cells and chemical hapten exposure. There are a few counts of this clonotype. Antigen unknown. Time point specified: pre-sensitization, week 0. Treatment of the sample: therapeutic diphenylcyclopropenone sensitization with weekly scalp DPC. Patients had alopecia, were aged 18 to 70, and were not pregnant. The CDR3 is made up of 14 amino acids. Germline assignment: CDR1 LGHDT and CDR2 YNNKEL (reference sequence). V was pared by 1 base and J by 4 bases, with 8 bases between. Study-wide findings and caveats: Patch test score rose with PT1 expanded TCRs, significant at 8, 16, 32, not 4. The formation of large CDR3 similarity clusters by expanded TCRs significantly exceeded that of controls. The donors suffered from alopecia, so their immune response may not match that of healthy people.

MiXCR was run by TCRdb on the RACE reads, yielding one entry per CDR3 protein. This sample has about 380,000 distinct CDR3 sequences, with approximately 5% found just once. The V call is TRBV3-1, the J call TRBJ2-1; D is unclear. This receptor was identified in a woman in her 50s with alopecia areata. Some clones in this sample may be carry-over from other donors' samples. The specimen was whole blood, collected in connection with sensitization to the hapten diphenylcyclopropenone (DPC). The CDR3 loop is CASSQGRVYNEQFF. In nucleotides, the CDR3 is TGTGCCAGCAGCCAAGGGCGAGTTTACAATGAGCAGTTCTTC.